The source of this TCR beta chain is a study of blood T cell repertoires in COVID-19. Background on the study: Some COVID-19 samples were acute and others convalescent; all came from the United States, Italy and Spain.

The data were produced by immunoSEQ multiplex PCR, yet TCRdb's version contains in-frame clones alone and is incomplete. Among some 64,000 clones listed, over 75% were seen once. Source material: peripheral blood. The TCR comes from a man older than 75 with active or convalescent COVID-19.

Here the CDR3 DNA reads TGTGCCAGCAGCCAAGGGGTAGCAGCTGGAAACACCATATATTTT. Amino acid sequence: CASSQGVAAGNTIYF. The chain has TRBV3-1 (or the pseudogene TRBV3-2) and TRBJ1-3; no definite D call. Germline CDR1 LGHDT, CDR2 YNNKEL (reference sequence). V shed 1 base and J shed 2 bases, with 9 bases lying between them. This CDR3 has 15 residues.